The rows below give T cell receptor beta chains drawn from one sample of a study of OX40 agonist ivuxolimab in advanced cancers. The table came from immunoSEQ multiplex PCR; TCRdb's copy has only in-frame clones and leaves some out. In the table there are roughly 87,000 clones, roughly 89% of which are singletons. Sequencing used CD4+ or CD8+ T cells sorted from blood, obtained in a trial of the OX40 agonist ivuxolimab. All receptors come from an adult with an advanced solid tumor such as melanoma, head and neck, liver or kidney cancer. Each CDR3 is given with its conserved first and last residue. A D gene is named only where the DNA matches it firmly. Size tells how often a clone was seen (once, few, many) or the class of an expanded clone, and some rows leave it out.

V gene: TRBV6-5; clone size: -; D gene: -; J gene: TRBJ1-3; CDR3 protein: CASSYTQSSGNTIYF; CDR3 DNA: TGTGCCAGCAGCTATACACAGAGCTCTGGAAACACCATATATTTT
V gene: TRBV6-4; clone size: -; D gene: -; J gene: TRBJ2-7; CDR3 protein: CASSAWVRQESSYEQYF; CDR3 DNA: TGTGCCAGCAGTGCCTGGGTTCGGCAGGAGAGCTCCTACGAGCAGTACTTC
V gene: TRBV25-1; clone size: -; D gene: TRBD1; J gene: TRBJ1-1; CDR3 protein: CASSDPGQGVHF; CDR3 DNA: TGTGCCAGCAGTGACCCGGGACAGGGGGTTCACTTT
V gene: TRBV19; clone size: -; D gene: TRBD1; J gene: TRBJ1-1; CDR3 protein: CASSLTGGTEAFF; CDR3 DNA: TGTGCCAGTAGTCTGACAGGGGGCACTGAAGCTTTCTTT
V gene: TRBV13; clone size: few; D gene: TRBD1; J gene: TRBJ1-5; CDR3 protein: CASSLHRGDSQPQHF; CDR3 DNA: TGTGCCAGCAGCTTACACAGGGGGGATAGTCAGCCCCAGCATTTT
V gene: TRBV13; clone size: -; D gene: -; J gene: TRBJ1-1; CDR3 protein: CASSYRDLNTEAFF; CDR3 DNA: TGTGCCAGCAGCTACCGGGACCTGAACACTGAAGCTTTCTTT
V gene: TRBV5-4; clone size: -; D gene: -; J gene: TRBJ1-6; CDR3 protein: CASSSGGGRYPLHF; CDR3 DNA: TGTGCCAGCAGCTCTGGCGGAGGGCGTTACCCCCTCCACTTT
V gene: TRBV4-3; clone size: -; D gene: -; J gene: TRBJ1-6; CDR3 protein: CASSQDRGSPLHF; CDR3 DNA: TGCGCCAGCAGCCAAGATCGCGGTTCACCCCTCCACTTT
V gene: TRBV7-9; clone size: -; D gene: -; J gene: TRBJ1-2; CDR3 protein: CASSLAQGTYTF; CDR3 DNA: TGTGCCAGCAGCTTAGCGCAGGGCACCTACACCTTC
V gene: TRBV2; clone size: -; D gene: -; J gene: TRBJ1-5; CDR3 protein: CASRGLNQPQHF; CDR3 DNA: TGTGCCAGCAGGGGACTCAATCAGCCCCAGCATTTT
V gene: TRBV15; clone size: -; D gene: -; J gene: TRBJ2-1; CDR3 protein: CATSRTHPGLSLYNEQFF; CDR3 DNA: TGTGCCACCAGCAGGACTCACCCGGGACTTTCCCTCTACAATGAGCAGTTCTTC
V gene: TRBV11-2; clone size: -; D gene: TRBD2; J gene: TRBJ2-1; CDR3 protein: CASSLISGVYNEQFF; CDR3 DNA: TGTGCCAGCAGCTTAATCAGCGGGGTCTACAATGAGCAGTTCTTC
V gene: TRBV4-3; clone size: -; D gene: TRBD1; J gene: TRBJ2-1; CDR3 protein: CASSRTPGQGANEQFF; CDR3 DNA: TGCGCCAGCAGCCGGACCCCGGGACAGGGGGCCAATGAGCAGTTCTTC
V gene: TRBV2; clone size: -; D gene: -; J gene: TRBJ1-5; CDR3 protein: CASRAPFGNQPQHF; CDR3 DNA: TGTGCCAGCAGGGCACCCTTCGGCAATCAGCCCCAGCATTTT
V gene: TRBV4-1; clone size: -; D gene: TRBD1; J gene: TRBJ1-2; CDR3 protein: CASSQVRDRVLWGYTF; CDR3 DNA: TGCGCCAGCAGCCAAGTTCGGGACAGGGTGCTATGGGGCTACACCTTC
V gene: TRBV6-5; clone size: once; D gene: -; J gene: TRBJ1-2; CDR3 protein: CASSYSVGDKTYGYTF; CDR3 DNA: TGTGCCAGCAGTTACTCAGTTGGGGACAAGACGTATGGCTACACCTTC
V gene: TRBV4-1; clone size: -; D gene: -; J gene: TRBJ1-2; CDR3 protein: CASSQDPGLWDGYTF; CDR3 DNA: TGCGCCAGCAGCCAAGATCCCGGACTTTGGGATGGCTACACCTTC
V gene: TRBV6-6; clone size: -; D gene: -; J gene: TRBJ2-1; CDR3 protein: CASNRGAYLHEQFF; CDR3 DNA: TGTGCCAGCAATCGGGGGGCCTATTTACATGAGCAGTTCTTC
V gene: TRBV13; clone size: -; D gene: TRBD1; J gene: TRBJ2-1; CDR3 protein: CASVGDRVVVPFF; CDR3 DNA: TGTGCCAGCGTAGGGGACAGGGTTGTTGTTCCGTTCTTC
V gene: TRBV29-1; clone size: -; D gene: TRBD1; J gene: TRBJ2-1; CDR3 protein: CSAGTGGGNEQFF; CDR3 DNA: TGCAGCGCCGGGACAGGGGGAGGCAATGAGCAGTTCTTC
V gene: TRBV2; clone size: few; D gene: -; J gene: TRBJ1-5; CDR3 protein: CASSRIDQPQHF; CDR3 DNA: TGTGCCAGCAGCCGAATCGATCAGCCCCAGCATTTT
V gene: TRBV2; clone size: -; D gene: -; J gene: TRBJ1-1; CDR3 protein: CASSGSGLWSTEAFF; CDR3 DNA: TGTGCCAGCAGTGGATCGGGCCTCTGGAGCACTGAAGCTTTCTTT
V gene: TRBV29-1; clone size: few; D gene: -; J gene: TRBJ1-1; CDR3 protein: CSVAGTEAFF; CDR3 DNA: TGCAGCGTTGCTGGCACTGAAGCTTTCTTT
V gene: TRBV20-1; clone size: -; D gene: -; J gene: TRBJ2-4; CDR3 protein: CSAGTLGVQYF; CDR3 DNA: TGCAGTGCCGGGACCCTCGGGGTTCAGTACTTC
V gene: TRBV6-5; clone size: -; D gene: -; J gene: TRBJ1-2; CDR3 protein: CASSYSPAKGDDGYTF; CDR3 DNA: TGTGCCAGCAGTTACTCCCCGGCGAAAGGAGACGATGGCTACACCTTC
V gene: TRBV25-1; clone size: -; D gene: -; J gene: TRBJ1-5; CDR3 protein: CASSGQVNQPQHF; CDR3 DNA: TGTGCCAGCAGTGGCCAAGTCAATCAGCCCCAGCATTTT
V gene: TRBV28; clone size: -; D gene: TRBD1; J gene: TRBJ1-6; CDR3 protein: CASSHTPTGINSPLHF; CDR3 DNA: TGTGCCAGCAGCCACACCCCGACAGGGATTAATTCACCCCTCCACTTT
V gene: TRBV19; clone size: few; D gene: -; J gene: TRBJ1-6; CDR3 protein: CASSIHRLIYSPLHF; CDR3 DNA: TGTGCCAGTAGTATACACAGACTGATTTATTCACCCCTCCACTTT
V gene: TRBV18; clone size: -; D gene: -; J gene: TRBJ2-2; CDR3 protein: CASSRGGELFF; CDR3 DNA: TGTGCCAGCTCACGGGGAGGGGAGCTGTTTTTT
V gene: TRBV4-3; clone size: -; D gene: -; J gene: TRBJ2-3; CDR3 protein: CASSPLVSDRSDTQYF; CDR3 DNA: TGCGCCAGCAGCCCATTGGTTTCCGACAGGTCGGATACGCAGTATTTT
V gene: TRBV27; clone size: -; D gene: TRBD2; J gene: TRBJ2-1; CDR3 protein: CASSFLGTSGYNEQFF; CDR3 DNA: TGTGCCAGCAGTTTCCTCGGGACTAGCGGTTACAATGAGCAGTTCTTC
V gene: TRBV19; clone size: -; D gene: -; J gene: TRBJ2-1; CDR3 protein: CASSIWSWNEQFF; CDR3 DNA: TGTGCCAGTAGTATCTGGTCCTGGAATGAGCAGTTCTTC
V gene: TRBV5-1; clone size: -; D gene: -; J gene: TRBJ1-1; CDR3 protein: CASSLAKNTEAFF; CDR3 DNA: TGCGCCAGCAGCTTGGCCAAGAACACTGAAGCTTTCTTT
V gene: TRBV11-1; clone size: -; D gene: -; J gene: TRBJ1-1; CDR3 protein: CASRGDGYTEAFF; CDR3 DNA: TGTGCCAGCAGGGGAGACGGTTACACTGAAGCTTTCTTT
V gene: TRBV27; clone size: -; D gene: -; J gene: TRBJ1-1; CDR3 protein: CASNRQFGNTEAFF; CDR3 DNA: TGTGCCAGCAACCGACAGTTCGGTAACACTGAAGCTTTCTTT
V gene: TRBV4-1; clone size: -; D gene: -; J gene: TRBJ1-2; CDR3 protein: CASSPGGYGYTF; CDR3 DNA: TGCGCCAGCAGCCCCGGTGGGTATGGCTACACCTTC
V gene: TRBV18; clone size: -; D gene: -; J gene: TRBJ1-5; CDR3 protein: CASSPSRRAQPQHF; CDR3 DNA: TGTGCCAGCTCACCTTCTCGGAGGGCTCAGCCCCAGCATTTT
V gene: TRBV14; clone size: -; D gene: -; J gene: TRBJ2-1; CDR3 protein: CASRHKTNEQFF; CDR3 DNA: TGTGCCAGCAGACATAAGACCAATGAGCAGTTCTTC
V gene: TRBV28; clone size: -; D gene: -; J gene: TRBJ1-5; CDR3 protein: CASSSGVYSNQPQHF; CDR3 DNA: TGTGCCAGCAGCTCAGGAGTTTATAGCAATCAGCCCCAGCATTTT
V gene: TRBV4-3; clone size: -; D gene: TRBD2; J gene: TRBJ2-3; CDR3 protein: CASSHGVVGGSTSSTDTQYF; CDR3 DNA: TGCGCCAGCAGCCATGGGGTAGTCGGGGGGTCGACGTCTAGCACAGATACGCAGTATTTT
V gene: TRBV6-5; clone size: -; D gene: -; J gene: TRBJ2-4; CDR3 protein: CASSYAPRDIQYF; CDR3 DNA: TGTGCCAGCAGTTACGCACCCCGAGACATTCAGTACTTC